This passage covers 19 T cell receptor beta chains from one sample sequenced in a study of T cells in Graves' hyperthyroidism and ophthalmopathy (dated by TCRdb to the late 2010s). Library prep was done by multiplex PCR. Sequencing was carried out with an Illumina HiSeq 2000. TCR beta CDR3 regions were amplified from RNA transcripts. The first round of RT-PCR for the TCR CDR3 was performed with the HTBI primer set and the Qiagen OneStep RT-PCR kit. TCRdb took the public reads, trimmed them with fastp at Q25, ran MiXCR for clone calling and kept in-frame beta chains. Here each entry gathers all rows of one CDR3 protein and keeps the most common genes and DNA. The sample table records 640,000 or so distinct CDR3 sequences; over 12% of these occur just once. The top ten clones comprise about 6.6% of the sample. The material sequenced was blood. The source is a woman aged 18-35 years with Graves' ophthalmopathy.

The gene calls are TRBV11-3 and TRBJ2-5, with 10 positions matching TRBD2. The V gene end was trimmed by 5 bases and the J gene end by 1 base; junction bases not matched to a gene: 19. This CDR3 region has 20 residues. Germline V gives CDR1 SGHNT, CDR2 YENEEA. The CDR3 spells CASSTWIGASGGRTQETQYF. CDR3 nucleotides: TGTGCCAGCAGCACTTGGATTGGGGCTAGCGGGGGACGGACCCAAGAGACCCAGTACTTC.

On this clonotype itself: It may be a read error: a sequence one base away is much more abundant. The rearrangement links TRBV20-1 to TRBJ1-1; TRBD1 matches 9 bases. The trim removed 5 bases at V and 5 bases at J, leaving 12 bases unmatched. This CDR3 has 15 amino acids. Germline V gene sequence: CDR1 DFQATT, CDR2 SNEGSKA (reference sequence). CDR3 residues: CSAGVQGARGTEAFF. The CDR3, as DNA: TGCAGTGCTGGGGTACAGGGGGCAAGAGGAACTGAAGCTTTCTTT.

This clonotype has a count of ten or more. The chain employs TRBV30 and TRBJ2-1, with D perhaps being TRBD1 or TRBD2 (5 bases each). The CDR3 has 16 amino acids. V was pared by 3 bases and J by 7 bases, with 22 bases between. Germline values: CDR1 GTSNPN, CDR2 SVGIG (reference sequence). CDR3 region: CAWSPAVGPSWNEQFF. In nucleotides, the CDR3 is TGTGCCTGGAGCCCCGCCGTGGGACCCAGCTGGAATGAGCAGTTCTTC.

Only a few counts were recorded for this clonotype. The chain links TRBV6-1 to TRBJ1-5, with D uncertain. The CDR3 has 13 amino acids. Trimming pared 4 bases from V and 4 bases from J, leaving 8 bases between. Germline V gene sequence: CDR1 MNHNS, CDR2 SASEGT. The CDR3 nucleotides are TGTGCCAGCAGTGTCAGTAGGAATCAGCCCCAGCATTTT. Its translation: CASSVSRNQPQHF.

This clonotype was picked up many times. The V and J genes are TRBV20-1 and TRBJ2-5, with a tentative D call TRBD2 (5 bases). The ends were cut back, 0 bases at V and 3 bases at J, with 8 bases in the middle. This CDR3 is built from 13 residues. Germline values: CDR1 DFQATT, CDR2 SNEGSKA (reference sequence). The CDR3 region is CSARELEEETQYF. The DNA of the CDR3 is TGCAGTGCTAGAGAACTAGAAGAAGAGACCCAGTACTTC.

This clonotype was seen repeatedly, ten times or more. The chain has TRBV9 and TRBJ1-5; the match to TRBD1 covers 10 bases. Losses at the gene ends were 3 bases for V and 6 bases for J; bases not matched to a gene: 6. Germline-derived CDR1 and CDR2 are SGDLS and YYNGEE. The CDR3 contains 15 residues. In DNA, the CDR3 is TGTGCCAGCAGCGGGGGGACAGGGGCGGGTCAGCCCCAGCATTTT. It encodes CASSGGTGAGQPQHF.

This clonotype was observed many times. The chain is built from TRBV30 and TRBJ1-1, with TRBD1 identical over 7 bases. CDR3 length: 13 residues. In germline, CDR1 is GTSNPN, CDR2 SVGIG (reference sequence). Trimming at V came to 3 bases and at J to 4 bases, leaving 5 bases not matched to a gene. CDR3 residues: CAWRRDSFTEAFF. CDR3 nucleotide sequence: TGTGCCTGGAGAAGGGACAGCTTCACTGAAGCTTTCTTT.

This clonotype was seen only a few times. The J gene is TRBJ2-5, the V gene TRBV5-8, with D possibly matching TRBD1 (5 bases). CDR1 and CDR2 from the germline V gene are SGHTS and YDEGEE. The CDR3 totals 15 residues. With 0 bases removed from V and 2 bases from J, the gap between germline ends came to 11 bases. The CDR3 DNA follows: TGTGCCAGCAGCTTGGGACAGACCCCACAAGAGACCCAGTACTTC. Its protein is CASSLGQTPQETQYF. The full variable domain, completed using reference TRBV5-8 and TRBJ2-5, is EAGVTQSPTHLIKTRGQQATLRCSPISGHTSVYWYQQALGLGLQFLLWYDEGEERNRGNFPPRFSGRQFPNYSSELNVNALELEDSALYLCASSLGQTPQETQYFGPGTRLLVL.

This clonotype was seen repeatedly, ten times or more. The chain uses TRBV20-1 and TRBJ1-2; D perhaps matches TRBD1 (5 bases). Per the germline V gene, CDR1 is DFQATT and CDR2 is SNEGSKA (reference sequence). CDR3 length: 13 amino acids. Trimming left V 3 bases short and J 0 bases short, with 8 bases between. In DNA, the CDR3 is TGCAGTGCTAGTACAGGCCCTAACTATGGCTACACCTTC. It is translated as CSASTGPNYGYTF.

This clonotype was detected only once. One base away lies a much larger clone, so this may be a sequencing read error. The J gene is TRBJ1-1, the V gene TRBV7-9; a weak D match, TRBD1 (5 bases). The germline gives CDR1 SEHNR, CDR2 FQNEAQ (reference sequence). The CDR3 covers 14 residues. CDR3 sequence (DNA): TGTGTCAGCAGCGGGGGACGATCGGTCACTGAAGCTTTCTTT. Protein: CVSSGGRSVTEAFF.

This clonotype was counted at least ten times. The V gene is TRBV2, the J gene TRBJ1-1, with D unclear. The CDR3 extends over 14 amino acids. Germline CDR1 reads SNHLY; CDR2 reads FYNNEI. The ends were cut back, 4 bases at V and 3 bases at J, with 12 bases in the middle. The CDR3 bases are TGTGCCAGCAGTGCCTATGACCGTGACACTGAAGCTTTCTTT. It yields the protein CASSAYDRDTEAFF.

In its sample, this clonotype was seen many times. The rearrangement joins TRBV7-9 to TRBJ1-2, with D hard to call. V shed 4 bases and J shed 5 bases, with 20 bases lying between them. This CDR3 contains 16 residues. Germline V gene lookup returns CDR1 SEHNR and CDR2 FQNEAQ (reference sequence). DNA for the CDR3: TGTGCCAGCAGCTCCGGCACGGGTCGGGTACTGTATGGCTACACCTTC. It translates to CASSSGTGRVLYGYTF.

The table lists this clonotype with a few counts. The rearrangement joins TRBV20-1 to TRBJ2-1; TRBD1 matches at 7 bases. CDR1 is DFQATT and CDR2 is SNEGSKA in the germline V gene (reference sequence). This CDR3 region has 15 residues. Unmatched junction bases numbered 13, after V lost 2 bases and J lost 9 bases. The CDR3 bases are TGCAGTGCTAGACCCCCCGGGCCCCCAGGGGGTGAGCAGTTCTTC. Translation gives CSARPPGPPGGEQFF.

This clonotype showed up many times. The CDR3 coding sequence is TGTGCCAGCAGATCCGAGACAGGGAACTCTGGGGCCAACGTCCTGACTTTC. Its protein is CASRSETGNSGANVLTF. The chain joins TRBV6-1 to TRBJ2-6; 7 bases align to TRBD1. Germline CDR1 and CDR2: MNHNS and SASEGT. The V gene end was trimmed by 6 bases and the J gene end by 0 bases; junction bases not matched to a gene: 8. The CDR3 is made up of 17 amino acids.

This clonotype came up a few times. The chain joins TRBV10-3 to TRBJ1-1; TRBD1 might be the D (5 bases). CDR3 length: 15 amino acids. V dropped 3 bases and J dropped 2 bases, with 13 bases sitting between them. Per the germline V gene, CDR1 is ENHRY and CDR2 is SYGVKD. The CDR3 region has the DNA TGTGCCATCAGTGACCCCGGGGCAATCAACACTGAAGCTTTCTTT. This sequence encodes CAISDPGAINTEAFF.

This clonotype was detected ten times or more. The V and J genes are TRBV20-1 and TRBJ2-7; 8 bases are shared with TRBD2. Germline assignment: CDR1 DFQATT and CDR2 SNEGSKA (reference sequence). There are 15 residues in the CDR3. V trimming: 5 bases; J trimming: 4 bases; junction bases outside the gene matches: 13. The CDR3 protein is CSAQSSGAGAYEQYF. The CDR3 bases are TGCAGTGCTCAGAGTAGCGGGGCTGGGGCGTACGAGCAGTACTTC.

The sample holds many counts of this clonotype. The chain couples TRBV11-2 to TRBJ2-7; 9 positions agree with TRBD2. Germline loops: CDR1 SGHAT, CDR2 FQNNGV. The CDR3 has 13 residues. V gave up 10 bases and J gave up 3 bases; unmatched junction bases: 7. CDR3 nucleotide sequence: TGTGCCACCGCGGGAGGGCCGAGCTACGAGCAGTACTTC. Translated, it gives CATAGGPSYEQYF. Supplemented by reference TRBV11-2 and TRBJ2-7, the full variable domain reads EAGVAQSPRYKIIEKRQSVAFWCNPISGHATLYWYQQILGQGPKLLIQFQNNGVVDDSQLPKDRFSAERLKGVDSTLKIQPAKLEDSAVYLCATAGGPSYEQYFGPGTRLTVT.

The sample holds many counts of this clonotype. The CDR3 region has the DNA TGTGCCAGCAGTTCTCCCGGGACGGCAGAGACCCAGTACTTC. This gives the protein CASSSPGTAETQYF. The chain recombines TRBV28 with TRBJ2-5; D is tentatively TRBD1 or TRBD2 (5 bases each). CDR3 length: 14 amino acids. CDR1 and CDR2 (germline): MDHEN, SYDVKM. The V and J ends lost 4 bases and 4 bases respectively, with 13 bases between them.

The chain links TRBV11-2 to TRBJ2-1; 13 bases agree with TRBD2. With V trimmed by 5 bases and J by 7 bases, 8 bases remained unmatched. The CDR3 runs to 16 residues. CDR1 SGHAT and CDR2 FQNNGV come from the germline V gene. CDR3 in amino acids: CASSPRTSGSSNEQFF. CDR3 DNA: TGTGCCAGCAGCCCAAGGACTAGCGGGAGCAGTAATGAGCAGTTCTTC.